The 17 T cell receptor beta chains reported below all come from one sample, sequenced in a study of blood T cells in healthy people across ages. It was with a sample-barcoded 5' primer and a J-beta primer mix that a second PCR of about 6 to 12 cycles was run. Each CDR3 protein is one row after TCRdb ran MiXCR on the 5' RACE reads. The top ten hold roughly 17% of the sample, which has roughly 900,000 distinct CDR3 sequences, 25% to 35% seen once. The sequenced sample consisted of blood. These receptors came from a woman aged 80 or over in good health.

A word on this clonotype: At one end, the junction sequence differs from germline, possibly due to a read error. J is TRBJ1-2 and V is TRBV7-2, with a tentative D call TRBD1 (6 bases). The CDR3 sequence is 16 residues long. Germline lookup yields CDR1 SGHTA and CDR2 FQGNSA. Here the CDR3 reads CASSLAQDRTNYDYTF. CDR3 nucleotide sequence: TGTGCCAGCAGCTTAGCGCAGGACAGAACTAACTATGACTACACCTTC.

The rearrangement joins TRBV20-1 to TRBJ2-5, with 7 bases identical to TRBD1. This CDR3 contains 14 residues. In germline, CDR1 is DFQATT, CDR2 SNEGSKA (reference sequence). J lost 5 bases, V lost 3 bases, and 9 bases had no gene match. CDR3 nucleotides: TGCAGTGCTAGGCCCGAGACAGGGATGGAGACCCAGTACTTC. This translates into CSARPETGMETQYF.

A note on this clonotype: This may be a read error: a much more frequent sequence differs by one nucleotide. The chain carries TRBV5-1 and TRBJ2-1, with D perhaps matching TRBD1 or TRBD2 (6 bases each). This CDR3 has 17 amino acids. Germline assignment: CDR1 SGHRS and CDR2 YFSETQ. The CDR3 nucleotides read TGCGCCAGCGCATTAGGGGGGTCCGGGGGACCGTACAATGAGCGGTTCTTC. Protein product: CASALGGSGGPYNERFF.

The sample holds many counts of this clonotype. The chain joins TRBV6-5 to TRBJ2-5; 8 bases are a match to TRBD2. V was clipped by 2 bases and J by 6 bases; unmatched bases: 14. The CDR3 covers 17 residues. Germline-derived CDR1 and CDR2 are MNHEY and SVGAGI. The CDR3 protein is CASSYRITSGAVQTQYF. The DNA of the CDR3 is TGTGCCAGCAGTTACCGCATTACTAGCGGCGCTGTTCAGACCCAGTACTTC.

A note on this clonotype: A much more abundant neighbour one base away suggests this may be a read error. CDR3 amino acids: CASTGGAAGNREQYF. DNA of the CDR3: TGTGCCAGCACAGGCGGGGCAGCGGGTAATCGTGAGCAGTACTTC. The genes are TRBV28 and TRBJ2-4, with D possibly being TRBD2 (6 bases). V was pared by 7 bases and J by 13 bases, with 26 bases between. CDR1 and CDR2 (germline): MDHEN, SYDVKM. CDR3 length: 15 amino acids.

The V and J genes are TRBV18 and TRBJ2-4, with TRBD1 identical over 7 bases. The CDR3 is 15 amino acids. The germline gives CDR1 KGHSH, CDR2 LQKENI. V lost 0 bases to trimming and J lost 7 bases; unmatched junction nucleotides: 6. CDR3 sequence reads: CASSPPGVGGNIQYF. The CDR3 bases are TGTGCCAGCTCACCACCGGGGGTAGGGGGCAACATTCAGTACTTC.

This clonotype was recorded only once. This may be a read error: a much more frequent sequence differs by one nucleotide. The chain couples TRBV6-2 or TRBV6-3 to TRBJ2-1, with 8 bases fitting TRBD2. CDR1 is MNHEY and CDR2 is SVGEGT in the germline V gene. CDR3 length: 14 amino acids. The trim removed 6 bases at V and 7 bases at J, leaving 8 bases unmatched. CDR3 loop: CASRVSGGWNEQFF. As DNA, the CDR3 is TGTGCCAGCAGGGTGAGCGGGGGTTGGAATGAGCAGTTCTTC.

This clonotype was seen at least ten times. This chain uses TRBV12-3 or TRBV12-4 with TRBJ1-2; 7 bases line up with TRBD1. The CDR3 is 14 amino acids. With V trimmed by 6 bases and J by 3 bases, 7 bases remained unmatched. The CDR3 region is CASRGQSQDYGYTF. CDR3 nucleotides: TGTGCCAGCAGGGGACAGAGTCAAGACTATGGCTACACCTTC.

The chain uses TRBV15 and TRBJ2-5; D possibly corresponds to TRBD1 (6 bases). The CDR3 sequence is 14 residues long. The germline CDR1 and CDR2 sequences are LNHNV and YYDKDF (reference sequence). The V gene lost 7 bases and the J gene lost 1 base, with 13 bases spanning the gap. CDR3 protein: CATTTGLSQETQYF. The CDR3 nucleotides read TGTGCCACCACGACAGGACTGAGCCAAGAGACCCAGTACTTC.

This clonotype came up many times. The rearrangement uses TRBV7-2 and TRBJ2-3; TRBD1 agrees at 8 bases. Trimming removed 1 base from V and 8 bases from J; junction bases left unmatched: 5. CDR3 size: 14 residues. Germline V gene lookup returns CDR1 SGHTA and CDR2 FQGNSA. CDR3 loop: CASSLDRGSGTQYF. The CDR3 nucleotides read TGTGCCAGCAGCTTAGACAGGGGGTCCGGTACGCAGTATTTT.

This clonotype has a count of ten or more. This sequence joins TRBV20-1 and TRBJ2-7; D possibly corresponds to TRBD2 (5 bases). The CDR3 extends over 12 amino acids. V was pared by 5 bases and J by 6 bases, with 14 bases between. From germline, CDR1 is DFQATT and CDR2 SNEGSKA (reference sequence). CDR3 amino acids: CSAHSRGAEQYF. For the CDR3, the DNA is TGCAGTGCTCATTCACGGGGTGCCGAGCAGTACTTC.

About this clonotype itself: This sequence may be a read error, since a much larger clone differs from it by one base. The chain couples TRBV6-5 to TRBJ2-1; no reliable D call. Trimming cost V 11 bases and J 0 bases, with 11 bases left between them. CDR3 size: 13 residues. Germline CDR1 MNHEY, CDR2 SVGAGI. The CDR3 nucleotides read TGTGCCGCCCATGCCAGCTCCTACAATGAGCAGTTCTTC. It encodes CAAHASSYNEQFF.

This chain links TRBV5-1 with TRBJ2-3; D call uncertain. V lost 3 bases to trimming and J lost 5 bases, with 7 bases between them. The CDR3 covers 12 residues. Germline V gene data show CDR1 as SGHRS and CDR2 as YFSETQ. The CDR3 nucleotides read TGCGCCAGCAGCTATGGAATAGATACGCAGTATTTT. It specifies CASSYGIDTQYF.

V is TRBV20-1 and J is TRBJ2-3; 11 nucleotides agree with TRBD2. CDR1 DFQATT and CDR2 SNEGSKA come from the germline V gene (reference sequence). CDR3 length: 14 amino acids. V shed 3 bases and J 3 bases; nucleotides not matched to a gene: 2. DNA for the CDR3: TGCAGTGCTAGTAGCGGGGGGGCGACAGATACGCAGTATTTT. It specifies CSASSGGATDTQYF.

This rearrangement joins TRBV20-1 to TRBJ2-2, with 11 bases lining up with TRBD2. J gave up 3 bases and V 4 bases, and 1 base lay outside the gene matches. The CDR3 is 14 amino acids. Germline assignment: CDR1 DFQATT and CDR2 SNEGSKA (reference sequence). The CDR3, as DNA: TGCAGTGCTACGGGACTAGCGGACACCGGGGAGCTGTTTTTT. This translates into CSATGLADTGELFF.

The chain combines TRBV2 with TRBJ2-3; 7 bases align to TRBD1. Germline CDR1 reads SNHLY; CDR2 reads FYNNEI. The CDR3 extends over 15 amino acids. The trim removed 6 bases at V and 3 bases at J, leaving 9 bases unmatched. The CDR3 here is CASRDQGVETDTQYF. In DNA form, the CDR3 reads TGTGCCAGCAGAGATCAGGGGGTAGAAACAGATACGCAGTATTTT.

The rearrangement joins TRBV7-8 to TRBJ2-5, with TRBD1 matching over 8 bases. The CDR3 spans 14 residues. Germline CDR1 and CDR2: SGHVS and FQNEAQ. The junction had 12 bases not matched to a gene; V was cut back by 4 bases and J by 11 bases. Here the CDR3 DNA reads TGTGCCAGCAGCTCGAGACAGGGGACCGAAGAGCAGTACTTC. Translation gives CASSSRQGTEEQYF.